Below are 21 T cell receptor beta chains sequenced from a single sample in a study of identical twins. TCRdb passed the 5' RACE reads through MiXCR, listing each CDR3 protein once. This table has some 730,000 distinct CDR3 sequences, roughly 18% appearing once. The same data also went into a second study, on T cells expressing NK-cell markers.

Sequencing used PBMCs. The receptors here all came from a woman between 18 and 29 years old in good health.

The table lists this clonotype with a few counts. V gene TRBV5-1 combines with J gene TRBJ2-2, with D unclear. With 3 bases removed from V and 1 base from J, the gap between germline ends came to 10 bases. This CDR3 contains 15 residues. Germline V gene data show CDR1 as SGHRS and CDR2 as YFSETQ. The CDR3 DNA follows: TGCGCCAGCAGCTCTAACCGACTGAACACCGGGGAGCTGTTTTTT. The encoded protein is CASSSNRLNTGELFF.

The chain combines TRBV7-2 with TRBJ2-7; 11 nucleotides match TRBD2. The CDR3 length is 14 residues. The V gene's germline CDR1 is SGHTA and CDR2 FQGNSA. Trimming removed 6 bases from V and 6 bases from J; junction bases left unmatched: 7. This CDR3 reads CASSVSGRAPEQYF. In nucleotides, the CDR3 is TGTGCCAGCAGTGTTAGCGGGAGGGCTCCCGAGCAGTACTTC.

The rearrangement joins TRBV20-1 to TRBJ2-5; 11 positions match TRBD2. The CDR3 extends over 14 amino acids. Germline assignment: CDR1 DFQATT and CDR2 SNEGSKA (reference sequence). V was clipped by 7 bases and J by 1 base; unmatched bases: 5. CDR3 bases: TGCAGTGGGGCTAGCGGGGGGATCCAAGAGACCCAGTACTTC. It specifies CSGASGGIQETQYF.

This clonotype was detected only a few times. V usage is TRBV7-9 and J usage is TRBJ2-1; D uncertain. The V gene lost 5 bases and the J gene lost 5 bases, with 10 bases spanning the gap. There are 13 residues in the CDR3. Germline V gives CDR1 SEHNR, CDR2 FQNEAQ (reference sequence). The DNA of the CDR3 is TGTGCCAGCAGCGAGGACCAGAACAATGAGCAGTTCTTC. Translated, it gives CASSEDQNNEQFF.

This clonotype occurred a few times. The V call is TRBV6-1, the J call TRBJ2-3; tentative D call: TRBD2 (7 bases). The length of the CDR3 is 16 residues. Germline V CDR1 and CDR2: MNHNS, SASEGT. V lost 2 bases, J lost 6 bases, and 18 bases lay in between. The CDR3 sequence: CASSERGGAVLDTQYF. DNA for the CDR3: TGTGCCAGCAGTGAAAGGGGGGGGGCCGTTCTGGATACGCAGTATTTT.

This clonotype was counted at least ten times. The V gene is TRBV5-1, the J gene TRBJ1-3; no clear D. Trimming pared 4 bases from V and 0 bases from J, leaving 11 bases between. Germline V lookup: CDR1 SGHRS, CDR2 YFSETQ. The CDR3 spans 15 residues. The CDR3 loop reads CASSPRTSSGNTIYF. CDR3 DNA: TGCGCCAGCAGCCCTAGGACGTCCTCTGGAAACACCATATATTTT.

This clonotype was picked up a small number of times. The V gene is TRBV7-8, the J gene TRBJ2-5, with D perhaps matching TRBD1 (5 bases). CDR1 is SGHVS and CDR2 is FQNEAQ in the germline V gene. The V gene lost 3 bases and the J gene lost 4 bases, with 9 bases spanning the gap. CDR3 size: 13 residues. This CDR3 is CASSFRVTETQYF. The CDR3, as DNA: TGTGCCAGCAGCTTCAGGGTTACAGAGACCCAGTACTTC.

This clonotype was counted only a few times. The genes are TRBV13 and TRBJ2-7; TRBD1 matches at 9 bases. V shed 5 bases, J shed 5 bases, and the junction held 13 bases outside the gene matches. The CDR3 is 16 amino acids. The germline CDR1 and CDR2 sequences are PRHDT and FYEKMQ (reference sequence). The CDR3 region has the DNA TGTGCCAGCAGCCCCCTACCGGGACAGGGAATGGACGAGCAGTACTTC. Its protein product is CASSPLPGQGMDEQYF.

The sample holds a few counts of this clonotype. The chain uses TRBV5-1 and TRBJ2-1; a weak D match, TRBD1 (6 bases). The CDR3 is 16 residues long. Trimming stripped 2 bases from V and 3 bases from J, with 15 bases between. The germline V gene has CDR1 SGHRS and CDR2 YFSETQ. The CDR3 protein is CASSLLWDTLYNEQFF. The CDR3 nucleotides are TGCGCCAGCAGCTTATTGTGGGACACCCTCTACAATGAGCAGTTCTTC.

The chain joins TRBV7-2 to TRBJ2-7, with TRBD2 matching 9 bases. V was clipped by 4 bases and J by 7 bases; unmatched bases: 14. Germline-derived CDR1 and CDR2 are SGHTA and FQGNSA. This CDR3 comprises 16 residues. CDR3 sequence reads: CASSSSGIPLYPEQYF. In DNA, the CDR3 is TGTGCCAGCAGCTCTAGCGGGATCCCACTCTACCCGGAGCAGTACTTC.

V usage is TRBV6-1 and J usage is TRBJ1-1; D remains unclear. The ends were cut back, 8 bases at V and 4 bases at J, with 17 bases in the middle. CDR3 length equals 14 residues. Germline values: CDR1 MNHNS, CDR2 SASEGT. CDR3 amino acids: CASLSPWKSTEAFF. The CDR3 region has the DNA TGTGCCAGCCTCTCTCCCTGGAAAAGCACTGAAGCTTTCTTT.

The V gene is TRBV6-2 or TRBV6-3, the J gene TRBJ2-7, with D perhaps assigned TRBD1 or TRBD2 (5 bases each). CDR1 and CDR2 from the germline V gene are MNHEY and SVGEGT. The CDR3 sequence is 14 residues long. V gave up 5 bases and J gave up 2 bases, with 13 bases separating them. The CDR3 DNA follows: TGTGCCAGCAGTATAACCGGGACCCCCTACGAGCAGTACTTC. This gives the protein CASSITGTPYEQYF.

This chain links TRBV20-1 with TRBJ2-7, with D perhaps TRBD2 (5 bases). CDR1 is DFQATT, CDR2 SNEGSKA, per germline (reference sequence). The CDR3 is 15 residues long. Trimming removed 4 bases from V and 0 bases from J, with 16 bases in between. CDR3 in DNA: TGCAGTGCTACAGACTTCCTTGGAGGCTCCTACGAGCAGTACTTC. It encodes CSATDFLGGSYEQYF.

The table lists this clonotype with a few counts. The V gene is TRBV7-2, the J gene TRBJ1-2, with 10 positions matching TRBD1. J was trimmed by 4 bases and V by 5 bases; bases with no gene match: 10. The CDR3 length is 16 residues. Germline values: CDR1 SGHTA, CDR2 FQGNSA. The CDR3 region has the DNA TGTGCCAGCAGCCCCCCCGGGACAGGGGCCATCTATGGCTACACCTTC. Protein: CASSPPGTGAIYGYTF. The full variable domain, with the rest looked up from reference TRBV7-2 and TRBJ1-2, is GAGVSQSPSNKVTEKGKDVELRCDPISGHTALYWYRQSLGQGLEFLIYFQGNSAPDKSGLPSDRFSAERTGGSVSTLTIQRTQQEDSAVYLCASSPPGTGAIYGYTFGSGTRLTVV.

The rearrangement uses TRBV12-3 or TRBV12-4 and TRBJ2-1; D unclear. The CDR3 is made up of 11 amino acids. Deletions cut 5 bases from V and 10 bases from J, with 9 bases between. CDR3 in DNA: TGTGCCAGCAGTCATAGCTTCGAGCAGTTCTTC. Encoded protein: CASSHSFEQFF.

This clonotype occurred a few times. The chain combines TRBV16 with TRBJ1-1; D is uncertain. The ends were cut back, 1 base at V and 3 bases at J, with 9 bases in the middle. Germline assignment: CDR1 KGHSY and CDR2 FQNENV. This CDR3 is built from 14 residues. The CDR3 DNA reads TGTGCCAGCAGCCAATTCCTCAAGGACACTGAAGCTTTCTTT. Translated, it gives CASSQFLKDTEAFF.

This chain connects TRBV18 to TRBJ2-1; D not certain. The V gene lost 0 bases and the J gene lost 7 bases, with 16 bases spanning the gap. The CDR3 is 16 residues long. Germline values: CDR1 KGHSH, CDR2 LQKENI. The CDR3 DNA is TGTGCCAGCTCACCACCGGCACTATCGATGGGGAATGAGCAGTTCTTC. It specifies CASSPPALSMGNEQFF.

The chain recombines TRBV20-1 with TRBJ2-3; 8 bases fit TRBD1. Per germline, CDR1 DFQATT and CDR2 SNEGSKA (reference sequence). The CDR3 has 13 residues. Germline trimming cut 6 bases from V and 3 bases from J; bases unmatched to any gene: 5. CDR3 in DNA: TGCAGTGCCCGGCGACAGGGGACAGATACGCAGTATTTT. Translation: CSARRQGTDTQYF.

The rearrangement joins TRBV19 to TRBJ1-2; TRBD1 is a possible D gene (6 bases). The CDR3 consists of 16 residues. Deletions cut 7 bases from V and 2 bases from J, with 20 bases between. Germline V CDR1 and CDR2: LNHDA, SQIVND (reference sequence). The DNA of the CDR3 is TGTGCCAGTATTCAAACAGGGTGGATTGTGAACTATGGCTACACCTTC. This encodes CASIQTGWIVNYGYTF.

This clonotype has just a few counts. This chain connects TRBV5-1 to TRBJ2-1; a weak D match, TRBD2 (5 bases). CDR1 and CDR2 (germline): SGHRS, YFSETQ. With 7 bases removed from V and 1 base from J, the gap between germline ends came to 15 bases. The CDR3 is 15 residues long. DNA for the CDR3: TGCGCCAGCGACCTAGAGGGCCAATCCTACAATGAGCAGTTCTTC. This codes for CASDLEGQSYNEQFF. Variable domain in full (rest from reference TRBV5-1 and TRBJ2-1): KAGVTQTPRYLIKTRGQQVTLSCSPISGHRSVSWYQQTPGQGLQFLFEYFSETQRNKGNFPGRFSGRQFSNSRSEMNVSTLELGDSALYLCASDLEGQSYNEQFFGPGTRLTVL.

This clonotype has only a few counts. The chain combines TRBV5-1 with TRBJ2-7; 8 bases are a match to TRBD2. The CDR3 runs 13 residues. Unmatched junction bases numbered 4, after V lost 5 bases and J lost 3 bases. Germline lookup yields CDR1 SGHRS and CDR2 YFSETQ. CDR3 sequence reads: CASRAGDGYEQYF. In DNA, the CDR3 is TGCGCCAGCAGAGCGGGAGACGGCTACGAGCAGTACTTC.